The 19 T cell receptor beta chains given below trace back to one sample, sequenced in a study of shared clonotypes between healthy human individuals. Naive CD8 cells lacked CD45RO, underwent positive selection for CCR7 and left out terminally differentiated effector memory CD45RA+ cells. Profiled with immunoSEQ multiplex PCR; TCRdb holds only in-frame clones, not every one. The table includes about 2 million clones, about 95% detected once. Sequencing used naive CD8+ T cells sorted from blood. Source of these receptors: a man aged 18 to 35 in good health.

The V and J genes are TRBV7-9 and TRBJ1-2; 9 nucleotides agree with TRBD1. Unmatched junction bases numbered 15, after V lost 5 bases and J lost 11 bases. This CDR3 has 15 amino acids. CDR1 and CDR2 from the germline V gene are SEHNR and FQNEAQ (reference sequence). The CDR3 loop is CASSPQQGASLRYTF. CDR3 DNA sequence: TGTGCCAGCAGCCCCCAACAGGGGGCCAGCCTACGATACACCTTC. The complete variable domain, with remaining parts taken from reference TRBV7-9 and TRBJ1-2, reads DTGVSQNPRHKITKRGQNVTFRCDPISEHNRLYWYRQTLGQGPEFLTYFQNEAQLEKSRLLSDRFSAERPKGSFSTLEIQRTEQGDSAMYLCASSPQQGASLRYTFGSGTRLTVV.

The J gene is TRBJ2-5, the V gene TRBV13; 10 nucleotides match TRBD2. CDR1 PRHDT and CDR2 FYEKMQ come from the germline V gene (reference sequence). V was pared by 6 bases and J by 4 bases, with 11 bases of the junction left unmatched. The CDR3 is made up of 16 amino acids. The CDR3 loop reads CASRRAASGSSETQYF. CDR3 coding DNA: TGTGCCAGCAGACGAGCGGCTAGCGGGAGTTCAGAGACCCAGTACTTC.

The chain recombines TRBV7-9 with TRBJ2-3, with 10 bases aligning to TRBD2. CDR1 is SEHNR, CDR2 FQNEAQ, per germline (reference sequence). There are 15 residues in the CDR3. V shed 5 bases, J shed 4 bases, and the junction held 6 bases outside the gene matches. This CDR3 is CASSRLAGGADTQYF. The CDR3, as DNA: TGTGCCAGCAGCCGCTTAGCGGGAGGAGCAGATACGCAGTATTTT.

The chain is built from TRBV4-1 and TRBJ1-2; D is perhaps TRBD1 (5 bases). Germline loops: CDR1 MGHRA, CDR2 YSYEKL. This CDR3 contains 16 residues. V lost 0 bases and J 0 bases, leaving 11 bases between the germline ends. The CDR3 region is CASSQDIQGTNYGYTF. The CDR3 bases are TGCGCCAGCAGCCAAGATATTCAGGGCACTAACTATGGCTACACCTTC.

The gene calls are TRBV6-5 and TRBJ2-3; 10 bases line up with TRBD2. V shed 4 bases, J shed 4 bases, and the junction held 2 bases outside the gene matches. This CDR3 comprises 14 residues. CDR1 is MNHEY and CDR2 is SVGAGI in the germline V gene. The DNA of the CDR3 is TGTGCCAGCAGTTCTAGCGGGAGTGCAGATACGCAGTATTTT. Translating it yields CASSSSGSADTQYF.

A word on this clone: The same CDR3 also results from other DNA sequences found in this sample. The chain couples TRBV6-5 to TRBJ2-7, with 7 positions matching TRBD1. This CDR3 spans 13 amino acids. The J segment lost 4 bases and the V segment lost 5 bases, leaving 5 bases of the junction unmatched. Looked up from germline, CDR1 is MNHEY and CDR2 is SVGAGI. The CDR3 DNA reads TGTGCCAGCAGTCGTGGACAGGCATACGAGCAGTACTTC. Encoded protein: CASSRGQAYEQYF.

V is TRBV5-4 and J is TRBJ1-3; D is ambiguous. The CDR3 loop spans 12 amino acids. CDR1 SGHNT and CDR2 YYREEE come from the germline V gene (reference sequence). V lost 1 base, J lost 4 bases, and 3 bases lay in between. CDR3 DNA sequence: TGTGCCAGCAGCTTGTTGGGAAACACCATATATTTT. Its protein is CASSLLGNTIYF.

The chain links TRBV6-1 to TRBJ1-3, with 8 bases identical to TRBD1. The germline CDR1 and CDR2 sequences are MNHNS and SASEGT. The CDR3 is made up of 15 amino acids. The V and J ends lost 7 bases and 0 bases, in that order; junction bases with no gene match: 5. The CDR3 sequence is CASIIDRGSGNTIYF. The CDR3 DNA reads as TGTGCCAGCATAATAGACAGGGGCTCTGGAAACACCATATATTTT.

The chain is built from TRBV28 and TRBJ1-5; 9 nucleotides match TRBD1. Trimming removed 7 bases from V and 8 bases from J; junction bases left unmatched: 9. Germline assignment: CDR1 MDHEN and CDR2 SYDVKM. The CDR3 runs 14 residues. The DNA for the CDR3 is TGTGCCAGCAAAGAAACAGGGGGCAAGGAGCCCCAGCATTTT. Its protein product is CASKETGGKEPQHF. The variable domain in full, with the rest retrieved from reference TRBV28 and TRBJ1-5, is DVKVTQSSRYLVKRTGEKVFLECVQDMDHENMFWYRQDPGLGLRLIYFSYDVKMKEKGDIPEGYSVSREKKERFSLILESASTNQTSMYLCASKETGGKEPQHFGDGTRLSIL.

The CDR3 here is CASSPLDRVYEQYF. CDR3 DNA sequence: TGTGCCAGCAGCCCCCTTGACAGGGTCTACGAGCAGTACTTC. The genes are TRBV5-4 and TRBJ2-7; 7 bases align to TRBD1. CDR1 and CDR2 from the germline V gene are SGHNT and YYREEE (reference sequence). V trimming: 4 bases; J trimming: 3 bases; junction bases outside the gene matches: 7. The CDR3 length is 14 residues. The full variable domain, its missing parts supplied by reference TRBV5-4 and TRBJ2-7, is ETGVTQSPTHLIKTRGQQVTLRCSSQSGHNTVSWYQQALGQGPQFIFQYYREEENGRGNFPPRFSGLQFPNYSSELNVNALELDDSALYLCASSPLDRVYEQYFGPGTRLTVT.

This chain uses TRBV13 with TRBJ1-2; D call uncertain. The CDR3 consists of 13 residues. Germline-derived CDR1 and CDR2 are PRHDT and FYEKMQ (reference sequence). V was clipped by 10 bases and J by 7 bases, with 19 bases between them. The CDR3 DNA reads as TGTGCCACAGAAAGTCAGGATTATGGTGGCTACACCTTC. It yields the protein CATESQDYGGYTF.

The chain is built from TRBV6-5 and TRBJ2-3; TRBD1 aligns across 7 bases. Germline-derived CDR1 and CDR2 are MNHEY and SVGAGI. The CDR3 length is 14 residues. V shed 4 bases, J shed 0 bases, and the junction held 1 base outside the gene matches. Written as DNA, the CDR3 is TGTGCCAGCAGTTTGACAGGGAGCACAGATACGCAGTATTTT. Translating gives CASSLTGSTDTQYF.

The gene calls are TRBV6-5 and TRBJ2-1; 10 bases align to TRBD2. There are 15 residues in the CDR3. Germline V gives CDR1 MNHEY, CDR2 SVGAGI. With V trimmed by 6 bases and J by 4 bases, 6 bases remained unmatched. CDR3 coding DNA: TGTGCCAGCAGGACCGGGACTAGCGTTTACAATGAGCAGTTCTTC. Translated, it gives CASRTGTSVYNEQFF.

The chain joins TRBV5-1 to TRBJ2-1; 12 nucleotides match TRBD2. The germline V gene encodes CDR1 SGHRS and CDR2 YFSETQ. This CDR3 is 18 amino acids long. With 1 base clipped from V and 4 bases from J, the junction kept 9 bases outside the gene matches. The CDR3, as DNA: TGCGCCAGCAGCTTGCTAGCGGGAGGGCCTTCTCGATACAATGAGCAGTTCTTC. This translates into CASSLLAGGPSRYNEQFF.

This clone was seen only once. This rearrangement joins TRBV6-6 to TRBJ1-1; D possibly corresponds to TRBD1 (6 bases). Trimming removed 0 bases from V and 3 bases from J, with 11 bases in between. This CDR3 is 15 amino acids long. Germline CDR1 reads MNHNY; CDR2 reads SVGAGI (reference sequence). The CDR3 DNA follows: TGTGCCAGCAGTTACTCCCGCAGGGGAGACACTGAAGCTTTCTTT. It is translated as CASSYSRRGDTEAFF.

The rearrangement links TRBV11-2 to TRBJ2-1, with a weak D call TRBD2 (5 bases). Germline lookup yields CDR1 SGHAT and CDR2 FQNNGV. V lost 4 bases and J 4 bases, leaving 14 bases between the germline ends. The CDR3 loop spans 15 amino acids. The CDR3 DNA sequence: TGTGCCAGCAGCTCCCCTAGCAGTCGGTACAATGAGCAGTTCTTC. Protein product: CASSSPSSRYNEQFF.

The chain carries TRBV9 and TRBJ2-1; 14 nucleotides line up with TRBD2. V lost 3 bases to trimming and J lost 8 bases; unmatched junction nucleotides: 4. Germline V gives CDR1 SGDLS, CDR2 YYNGEE. The CDR3 loop spans 15 amino acids. CDR3 in amino acids: CASSAGTSGSDEQFF. CDR3 DNA sequence: TGTGCCAGCAGCGCCGGGACTAGCGGGAGCGATGAGCAGTTCTTC.

The CDR3 is CASRGTGVQLNTEAFF. The CDR3 DNA reads TGTGCCAGCAGGGGGACAGGGGTTCAATTAAACACTGAAGCTTTCTTT. The chain has TRBV28 and TRBJ1-1; 10 positions agree with TRBD1. The CDR3 runs 16 residues. Germline V gene sequence: CDR1 MDHEN, CDR2 SYDVKM. V was clipped by 6 bases and J by 2 bases; unmatched bases: 9.

The V gene is TRBV9, the J gene TRBJ2-1; D not certain. Germline CDR1 and CDR2: SGDLS and YYNGEE. The CDR3 extends over 14 amino acids. V lost 0 bases and J 10 bases, leaving 14 bases between the germline ends. The DNA of the CDR3 is TGTGCCAGCAGCGTAGAGGGCTTTGGTAACGAGCAGTTCTTC. This gives the protein CASSVEGFGNEQFF.